A selection of T cell receptor beta chains follows, all from one sample in a study of cytomegalovirus exposure and HLA in healthy donors. TCRdb keeps only in-frame clones here, not all; method: immunoSEQ multiplex PCR. The table has about 270,000 clones, just over 85% seen once. Sequenced material: PBMCs. The receptors shown here come from a man between 40 and 49 years old in good health and CMV-seropositive. The CDR3 runs from the conserved cysteine through the conserved F or W. D genes are given only for firm matches. The listing skips clone size in some rows; elsewhere it reads once, few, many or a size class.

d_gene: TRBD2
j_gene: TRBJ2-7
v_gene: TRBV28
abundance: few
CDR3aa: CASSTHWRGASGEQYF
CDR3nt: TGTGCCAGCAGTACTCACTGGCGGGGGGCCTCCGGGGAGCAGTACTTC

d_gene: .
j_gene: TRBJ2-3
v_gene: TRBV5-1
abundance: .
CDR3aa: CASSLPGSTDTQYF
CDR3nt: TGCGCCAGCAGCTTGCCGGGGAGCACAGATACGCAGTATTTT

d_gene: TRBD1
j_gene: TRBJ1-1
v_gene: TRBV7-2
abundance: .
CDR3aa: CASSPDRGSGAFF
CDR3nt: TGTGCCAGCAGCCCGGACAGGGGATCAGGAGCTTTCTTT

d_gene: .
j_gene: TRBJ2-7
v_gene: TRBV7-9
abundance: once
CDR3aa: CASSAGTSPYEQYF
CDR3nt: TGTGCCAGCAGCGCAGGGACATCTCCCTACGAGCAGTACTTC

d_gene: TRBD1
j_gene: TRBJ2-7
v_gene: TRBV18
abundance: .
CDR3aa: CASSPDRQGTEYF
CDR3nt: TGTGCCAGCTCACCAGACAGACAGGGAACAGAGTACTTC

d_gene: TRBD1
j_gene: TRBJ2-1
v_gene: TRBV12-5
abundance: .
CDR3aa: CASGLVAGQGVYEQFF
CDR3nt: TGTGCTAGTGGTTTGGTAGCGGGACAGGGGGTTTATGAGCAGTTCTTC

d_gene: .
j_gene: TRBJ1-2
v_gene: TRBV28
abundance: .
CDR3aa: CASRRSGTSYGYTF
CDR3nt: TGTGCCAGCAGAAGGTCAGGGACTTCCTATGGCTACACCTTC

d_gene: TRBD1
j_gene: TRBJ2-7
v_gene: TRBV27
abundance: once
CDR3aa: CASSLSGTGSYEQYF
CDR3nt: TGTGCCAGCAGTTTATCCGGGACAGGCTCCTACGAGCAGTACTTC

d_gene: TRBD1
j_gene: TRBJ2-2
v_gene: TRBV5-4
abundance: once
CDR3aa: CASSLTGGTGELFF
CDR3nt: TGTGCCAGCAGCTTGACAGGGGGCACCGGGGAGCTGTTTTTT

d_gene: TRBD1
j_gene: TRBJ2-2
v_gene: TRBV12-5
abundance: .
CDR3aa: CASGSQGAGELFF
CDR3nt: TGTGCTAGTGGTTCCCAGGGGGCCGGGGAGCTGTTTTTT

d_gene: TRBD1
j_gene: TRBJ1-4
v_gene: TRBV6-6
abundance: .
CDR3aa: CASSTRGLREKLFF
CDR3nt: TGTGCCAGCAGTACCAGGGGGCTAAGGGAAAAACTGTTTTTT

d_gene: .
j_gene: TRBJ1-5
v_gene: TRBV6-1
abundance: few
CDR3aa: CASLYGIRNQPQHF
CDR3nt: TGTGCCAGCCTCTACGGTATTCGCAATCAGCCCCAGCATTTT

d_gene: TRBD1
j_gene: TRBJ2-2
v_gene: TRBV27
abundance: .
CDR3aa: CASSLSGTGAGELFF
CDR3nt: TGTGCCAGCAGTTTATCAGGGACAGGGGCCGGGGAGCTGTTTTTT

d_gene: TRBD1
j_gene: TRBJ2-7
v_gene: TRBV6-1
abundance: .
CDR3aa: CASSEGRDRWPPYEQYF
CDR3nt: TGTGCCAGCAGTGAAGGGCGGGACAGGTGGCCCCCCTACGAGCAGTACTTC

d_gene: .
j_gene: TRBJ1-1
v_gene: TRBV6-6
abundance: .
CDR3aa: CASSYSPGPNTEAFF
CDR3nt: TGTGCCAGCAGTTACTCGCCAGGGCCGAACACTGAAGCTTTCTTT

d_gene: .
j_gene: TRBJ2-2
v_gene: TRBV27
abundance: .
CDR3aa: CAYDARGDTGELFF
CDR3nt: TGTGCCTACGATGCCAGGGGGGACACCGGGGAGCTGTTTTTT

d_gene: .
j_gene: TRBJ2-1
v_gene: TRBV2
abundance: .
CDR3aa: CASSDAGAAVSYNEQFF
CDR3nt: TGTGCCAGCAGTGACGCGGGGGCCGCAGTCTCCTACAATGAGCAGTTCTTC

d_gene: TRBD2
j_gene: TRBJ2-1
v_gene: TRBV9
abundance: .
CDR3aa: CASSPGTSDYNEQFF
CDR3nt: TGTGCCAGCAGCCCCGGGACTAGCGACTACAATGAGCAGTTCTTC

d_gene: TRBD1
j_gene: TRBJ1-4
v_gene: TRBV28
abundance: once
CDR3aa: CASSPLTGGVATNEKLFF
CDR3nt: TGTGCCAGCAGTCCTCTGACAGGGGGTGTTGCAACTAATGAAAAACTGTTTTTT